These T cell receptor beta chains were read from a single sample in a study of shared clonotypes between healthy human individuals. Sequenced by immunoSEQ multiplex PCR; TCRdb stores in-frame clones only, minus some. Here the sample spans over 300,000 clones, around 90% being singletons. Sequencing was done on a sample of memory CD8+ T cells sorted from blood. These receptors came from a man aged 18 to 30 in good health. Both conserved end residues are part of each CDR3. The order of the fields is CDR3 DNA, CDR3 protein, V gene, D gene, J gene, clone size. D genes are given only for firm matches. Only part of the rows carry a size: once, few, many, or a class if the clone is expanded.

TGTGCCAGCAGCCCCAAGACAGGGCGAAGCTCCTACGAGCAGTACTTC CASSPKTGRSSYEQYF TRBV7-6 TRBD1 TRBJ2-7 .
TGTGCCAGCAGTAAATATGACAGGCCACACTTC CASSKYDRPHF TRBV11-3 . TRBJ1-2 .
TGCGCCAGCAGCCACACTAGCGGGAGTAGGGGGGAGACCCAGTACTTC CASSHTSGSRGETQYF TRBV4-1 TRBD2 TRBJ2-5 few
TGCGCCAGCAGCCAAGATCGGGGGAGGGAGGAGACCCAGTACTTC CASSQDRGREETQYF TRBV4-3 TRBD2 TRBJ2-5 once
TGTGCCAGTAGTATAGATGAAGAGGATTACGAGCAGTACTTC CASSIDEEDYEQYF TRBV19 . TRBJ2-7 .
TGCGCCAGCAGTACCGGGACAGGGGATAGCAATCAGCCCCAGCATTTT CASSTGTGDSNQPQHF TRBV4-3 TRBD1 TRBJ1-5 many
TGTGCCAGCAGTTACTCACAAAATGCTAACTATGGCTACACCTTC CASSYSQNANYGYTF TRBV6-5 . TRBJ1-2 once
TGTGCCAGCTCACTCTATAGCGGGAGGGCGGTCGAGCAGTACTTC CASSLYSGRAVEQYF TRBV18 TRBD2 TRBJ2-7 .
TGTGCCAGCGGCTTGACAGTCTTGAACACTGAAGCTTTCTTT CASGLTVLNTEAFF TRBV7-2 . TRBJ1-1 .
TGTGCCAGCAGTCGGGGAACCGGGGAGCTGTTTTTT CASSRGTGELFF TRBV27 . TRBJ2-2 .
TGTGCCAGCAGCGATTTAGTAGGACAGGCGAACACCGGGGAGCTGTTTTTT CASSDLVGQANTGELFF TRBV11-2 TRBD1 TRBJ2-2 .
TGCGCCAGCAGCTCACAGGGGTACGAGCAGTACTTC CASSSQGYEQYF TRBV5-1 TRBD1 TRBJ2-7 once
TGTGCCAGCAGTTTAGAGGGCTGGGCCTACGAGCAGTACTTC CASSLEGWAYEQYF TRBV28 . TRBJ2-7 .
TGTGCCAGCAGTCACTATAGACAGGGCGACGACGAGCAGTACTTC CASSHYRQGDDEQYF TRBV6-6 TRBD1 TRBJ2-7 once
TGTGCCAGCAGTTACAGGGAGGGACTGAACACTGAAGCTTTCTTT CASSYREGLNTEAFF TRBV6-5 . TRBJ1-1 .
TGCGCCAGCAGCCAAGAACCGAGAATTAAAGGTACGCAGTATTTT CASSQEPRIKGTQYF TRBV4-1 . TRBJ2-3 .
TGTGCCAGCAGCTTCCCAGCGGGGGGCACAGATACGCAGTATTTT CASSFPAGGTDTQYF TRBV11-2 TRBD2 TRBJ2-3 .